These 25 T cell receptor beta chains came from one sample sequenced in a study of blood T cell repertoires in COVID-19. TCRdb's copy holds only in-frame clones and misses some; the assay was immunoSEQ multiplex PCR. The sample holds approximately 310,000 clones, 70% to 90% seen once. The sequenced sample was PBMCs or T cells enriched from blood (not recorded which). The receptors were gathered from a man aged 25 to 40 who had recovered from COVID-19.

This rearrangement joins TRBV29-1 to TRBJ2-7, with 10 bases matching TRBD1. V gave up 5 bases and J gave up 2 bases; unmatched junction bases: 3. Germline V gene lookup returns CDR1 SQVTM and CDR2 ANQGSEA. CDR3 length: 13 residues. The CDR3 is CSVLGQGAYEQYF. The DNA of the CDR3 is TGCAGCGTTCTCGGACAGGGGGCCTACGAGCAGTACTTC.

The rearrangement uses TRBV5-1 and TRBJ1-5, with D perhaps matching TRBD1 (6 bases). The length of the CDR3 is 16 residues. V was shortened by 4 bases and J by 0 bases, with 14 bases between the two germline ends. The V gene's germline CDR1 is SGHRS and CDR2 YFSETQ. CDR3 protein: CASSQPGQYSNQPQHF. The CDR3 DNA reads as TGCGCCAGCAGCCAACCGGGACAATATAGCAATCAGCCCCAGCATTTT.

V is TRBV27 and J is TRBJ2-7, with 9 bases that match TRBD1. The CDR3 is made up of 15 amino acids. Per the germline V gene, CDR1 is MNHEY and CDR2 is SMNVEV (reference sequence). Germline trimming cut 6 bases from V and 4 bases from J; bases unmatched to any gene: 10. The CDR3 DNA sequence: TGTGCCAGCAGAATCGGGTGGGACAGGGAGTACGAGCAGTACTTC. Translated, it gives CASRIGWDREYEQYF.

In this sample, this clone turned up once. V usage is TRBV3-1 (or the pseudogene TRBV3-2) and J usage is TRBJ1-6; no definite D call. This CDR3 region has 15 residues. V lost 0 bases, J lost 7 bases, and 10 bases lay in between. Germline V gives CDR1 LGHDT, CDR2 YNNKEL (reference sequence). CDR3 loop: CASSQDLQTNSPLHF. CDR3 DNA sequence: TGTGCCAGCAGCCAAGATCTACAGACCAATTCACCCCTCCACTTT.

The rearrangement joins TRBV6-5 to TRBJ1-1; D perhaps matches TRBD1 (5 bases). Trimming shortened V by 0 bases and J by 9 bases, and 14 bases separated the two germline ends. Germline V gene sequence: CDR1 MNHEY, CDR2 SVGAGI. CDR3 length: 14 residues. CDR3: CASSYSTREGKAFF. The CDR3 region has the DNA TGTGCCAGCAGTTACTCGACCAGGGAGGGCAAAGCTTTCTTT.

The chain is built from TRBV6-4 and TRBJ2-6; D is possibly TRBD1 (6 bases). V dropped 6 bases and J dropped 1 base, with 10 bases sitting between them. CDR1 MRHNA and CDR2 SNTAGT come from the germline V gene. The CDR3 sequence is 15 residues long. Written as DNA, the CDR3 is TGTGCCAGCAGGGCAGGGGCTTCTGGGGCCAACGTCCTGACTTTC. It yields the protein CASRAGASGANVLTF.

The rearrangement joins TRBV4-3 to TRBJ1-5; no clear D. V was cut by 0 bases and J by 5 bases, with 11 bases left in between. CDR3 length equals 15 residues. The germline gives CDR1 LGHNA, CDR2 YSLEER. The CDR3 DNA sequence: TGCGCCAGCAGCCAAGAGATTTTCAGTTATCAGCCCCAGCATTTT. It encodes CASSQEIFSYQPQHF.

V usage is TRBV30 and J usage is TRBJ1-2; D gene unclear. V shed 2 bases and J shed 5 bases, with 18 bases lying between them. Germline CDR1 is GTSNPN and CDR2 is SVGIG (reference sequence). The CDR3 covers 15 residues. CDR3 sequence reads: CAWSPLNGVGYGYTF. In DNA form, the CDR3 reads TGTGCCTGGAGTCCATTAAACGGGGTGGGATATGGCTACACCTTC. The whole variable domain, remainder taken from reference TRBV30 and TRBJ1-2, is SQTIHQWPATLVQPVGSPLSLECTVEGTSNPNLYWYRQAAGRGLQLLFYSVGIGQISSEVPQNLSASRPQDRQFILSSKKLLLSDSGFYLCAWSPLNGVGYGYTFGSGTRLTVV.

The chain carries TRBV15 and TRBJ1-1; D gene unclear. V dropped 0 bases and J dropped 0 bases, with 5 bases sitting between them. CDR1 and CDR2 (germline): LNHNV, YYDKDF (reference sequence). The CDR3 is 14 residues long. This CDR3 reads CATSREQMNTEAFF. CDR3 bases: TGTGCCACCAGCAGAGAACAGATGAACACTGAAGCTTTCTTT. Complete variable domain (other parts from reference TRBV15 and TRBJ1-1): DAMVIQNPRYQVTQFGKPVTLSCSQTLNHNVMYWYQQKSSQAPKLLFHYYDKDFNNEADTPDNFQSRRPNTSFCFLDIRSPGLGDTAMYLCATSREQMNTEAFFGQGTRLTVV.

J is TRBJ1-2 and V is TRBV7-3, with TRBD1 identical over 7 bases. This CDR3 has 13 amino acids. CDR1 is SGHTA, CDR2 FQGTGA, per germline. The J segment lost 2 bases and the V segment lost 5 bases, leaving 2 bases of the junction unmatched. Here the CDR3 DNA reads TGTGCCAGCAGCAGGGGACAGAACTATGGCTACACCTTC. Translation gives CASSRGQNYGYTF. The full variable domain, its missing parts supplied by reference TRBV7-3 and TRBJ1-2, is GAGVSQTPSNKVTEKGKYVELRCDPISGHTALYWYRQSLGQGPEFLIYFQGTGAADDSGLPNDRFFAVRPEGSVSTLKIQRTERGDSAVYLCASSRGQNYGYTFGSGTRLTVV.

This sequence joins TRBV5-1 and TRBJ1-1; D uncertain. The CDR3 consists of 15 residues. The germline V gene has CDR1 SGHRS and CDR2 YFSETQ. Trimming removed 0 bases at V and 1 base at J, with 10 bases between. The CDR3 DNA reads TGCGCCAGCAGCTTGGAACTTGGGAGGAACACTGAAGCTTTCTTT. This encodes CASSLELGRNTEAFF. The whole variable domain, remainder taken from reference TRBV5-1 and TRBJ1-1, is KAGVTQTPRYLIKTRGQQVTLSCSPISGHRSVSWYQQTPGQGLQFLFEYFSETQRNKGNFPGRFSGRQFSNSRSEMNVSTLELGDSALYLCASSLELGRNTEAFFGQGTRLTVV.

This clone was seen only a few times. The CDR3 coding sequence is TGCGCCAGCAGCCCGGGACAGCTGACACGATCCACTGAAGCTTTCTTT. Amino acid sequence: CASSPGQLTRSTEAFF. The V call is TRBV4-3, the J call TRBJ1-1, with 7 bases matching TRBD1. Germline values: CDR1 LGHNA, CDR2 YSLEER. The junction had 12 bases not matched to a gene; V was cut back by 4 bases and J by 4 bases. The CDR3 extends over 16 amino acids.

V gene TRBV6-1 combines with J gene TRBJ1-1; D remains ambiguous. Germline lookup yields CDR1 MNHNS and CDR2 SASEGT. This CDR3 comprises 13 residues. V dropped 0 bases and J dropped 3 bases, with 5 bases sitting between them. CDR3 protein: CASSEASDTEAFF. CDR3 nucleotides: TGTGCCAGCAGTGAAGCGTCGGACACTGAAGCTTTCTTT.

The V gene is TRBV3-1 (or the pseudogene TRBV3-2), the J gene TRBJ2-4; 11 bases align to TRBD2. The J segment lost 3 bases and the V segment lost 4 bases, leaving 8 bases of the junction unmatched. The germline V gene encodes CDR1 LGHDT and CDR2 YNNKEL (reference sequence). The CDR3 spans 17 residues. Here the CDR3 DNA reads TGTGCCAGCAGCCTTTTCCCTAGCGGGGGGTACAAAAACATTCAGTACTTC. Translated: CASSLFPSGGYKNIQYF.

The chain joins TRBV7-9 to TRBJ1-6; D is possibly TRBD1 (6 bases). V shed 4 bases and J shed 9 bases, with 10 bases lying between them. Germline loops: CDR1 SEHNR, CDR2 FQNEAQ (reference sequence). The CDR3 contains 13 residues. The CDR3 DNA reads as TGTGCCAGCAGCTGGACAGCTGGTTCACCCCTCCACTTT. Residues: CASSWTAGSPLHF.

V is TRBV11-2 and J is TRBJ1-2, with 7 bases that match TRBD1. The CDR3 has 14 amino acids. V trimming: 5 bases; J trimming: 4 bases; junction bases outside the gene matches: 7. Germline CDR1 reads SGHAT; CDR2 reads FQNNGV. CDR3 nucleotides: TGTGCCAGCAGCCAAGTCAGACAGGGCTATGGCTACACCTTC. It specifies CASSQVRQGYGYTF.

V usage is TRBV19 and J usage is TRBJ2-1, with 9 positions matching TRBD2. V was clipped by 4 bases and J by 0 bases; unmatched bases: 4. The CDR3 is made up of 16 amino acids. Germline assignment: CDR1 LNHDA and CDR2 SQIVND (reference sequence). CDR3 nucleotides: TGTGCCAGTAGTACCAGCGGGGGGCCCTCCTACAATGAGCAGTTCTTC. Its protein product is CASSTSGGPSYNEQFF.

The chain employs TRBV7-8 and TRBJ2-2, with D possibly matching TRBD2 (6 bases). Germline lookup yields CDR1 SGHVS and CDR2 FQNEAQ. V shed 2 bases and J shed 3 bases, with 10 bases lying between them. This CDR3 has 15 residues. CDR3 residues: CASSLRRGDTGELFF. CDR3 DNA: TGTGCCAGCAGCTTACGGCGGGGAGACACCGGGGAGCTGTTTTTT.

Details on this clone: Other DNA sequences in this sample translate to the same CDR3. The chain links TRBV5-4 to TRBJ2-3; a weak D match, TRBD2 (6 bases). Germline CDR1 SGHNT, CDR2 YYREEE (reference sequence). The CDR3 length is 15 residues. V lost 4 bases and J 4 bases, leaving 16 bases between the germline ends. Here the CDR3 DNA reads TGTGCCAGCAGCCCCTCCGCCGGGGGAGCAGATACGCAGTATTTT. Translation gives CASSPSAGGADTQYF.

In nucleotides, the CDR3 is TGTGCCAGCAGTTCAATTACAGGGGGCCTGAACACTGAAGCTTTCTTT. Its protein is CASSSITGGLNTEAFF. The genes are TRBV6-5 and TRBJ1-1; 9 positions match TRBD1. The V and J ends lost 4 bases and 0 bases, in that order; junction bases with no gene match: 6. Germline CDR1 is MNHEY and CDR2 is SVGAGI. The CDR3 loop spans 16 amino acids.

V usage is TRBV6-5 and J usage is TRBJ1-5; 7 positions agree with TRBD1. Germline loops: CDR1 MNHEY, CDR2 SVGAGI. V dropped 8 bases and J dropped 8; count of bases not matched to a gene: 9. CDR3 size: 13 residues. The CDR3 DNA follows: TGTGCCAGCGAAGAACAGGGGAACGAGCCCCAGCATTTT. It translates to CASEEQGNEPQHF.

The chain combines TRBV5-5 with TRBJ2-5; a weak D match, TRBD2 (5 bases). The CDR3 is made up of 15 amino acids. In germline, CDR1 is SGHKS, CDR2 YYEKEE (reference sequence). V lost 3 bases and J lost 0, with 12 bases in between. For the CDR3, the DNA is TGTGCCAGCAGCTCCCTCCTAGCATACCAAGAGACCCAGTACTTC. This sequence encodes CASSSLLAYQETQYF.

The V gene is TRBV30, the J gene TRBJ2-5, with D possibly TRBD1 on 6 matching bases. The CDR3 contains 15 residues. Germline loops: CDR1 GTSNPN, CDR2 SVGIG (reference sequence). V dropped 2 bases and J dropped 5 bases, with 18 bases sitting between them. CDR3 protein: CAWSSLQGGGETQYF. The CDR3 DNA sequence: TGTGCCTGGAGTAGCCTACAGGGTGGTGGCGAGACCCAGTACTTC. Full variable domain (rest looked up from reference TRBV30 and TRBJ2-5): SQTIHQWPATLVQPVGSPLSLECTVEGTSNPNLYWYRQAAGRGLQLLFYSVGIGQISSEVPQNLSASRPQDRQFILSSKKLLLSDSGFYLCAWSSLQGGGETQYFGPGTRLLVL.

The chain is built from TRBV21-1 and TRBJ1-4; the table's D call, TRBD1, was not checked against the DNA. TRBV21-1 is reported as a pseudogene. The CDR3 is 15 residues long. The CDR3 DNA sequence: TGTGCCAGCAGACGACGGACAGGGCAAGTTGAAAAACTGTTTTTT. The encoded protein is CASRRRTGQVEKLFF.

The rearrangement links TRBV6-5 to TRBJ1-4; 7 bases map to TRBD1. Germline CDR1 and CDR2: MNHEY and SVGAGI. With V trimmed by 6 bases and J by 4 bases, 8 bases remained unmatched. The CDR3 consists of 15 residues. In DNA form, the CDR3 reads TGTGCCAGCAGGCGGACAGGAAGTAGTAATGAAAAACTGTTTTTT. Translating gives CASRRTGSSNEKLFF.